This is a list of T cell receptor beta chains from one sample in a study of T cells in localized non-small cell lung cancer. Assay: immunoSEQ multiplex PCR; the TCRdb copy retains only in-frame clones and omits some. Of 35,000 to 40,000 clones in the sample, around 86% are singletons; the top ten hold about 6.4%. The sequenced sample was peripheral blood, obtained before any cancer treatment. These receptor sequences come from a man aged 40-75 years with stage I lung adenocarcinoma. CDR3s include the opening cysteine and the closing phenylalanine or tryptophan. The order of the fields is D gene, clone size, V gene, J gene, CDR3 DNA, CDR3 protein. D genes are given only for firm matches. Size is omitted from some rows. Given values are once, few, many or a class for expanded clones.

D: NA; size: NA; V: TRBV25-1; J: TRBJ2-3; DNA: TGTGCCAGCAGTGTTAGCACAGATACGCAGTATTTT; CDR3: CASSVSTDTQYF
D: NA; size: NA; V: TRBV27; J: TRBJ2-3; DNA: TGTGCCAGCAGTGGTACTAGAGGTACGCAGTATTTT; CDR3: CASSGTRGTQYF
D: TRBD2; size: NA; V: TRBV7-9; J: TRBJ2-3; DNA: TGTGCCAGCAGCCCGGGACTAGCGGGATTAGATACGCAGTATTTT; CDR3: CASSPGLAGLDTQYF
D: NA; size: NA; V: TRBV6-5; J: TRBJ1-1; DNA: TGTGCCAGCAGTTCCTCCGGACTCACTGAAGCTTTCTTT; CDR3: CASSSSGLTEAFF
D: NA; size: NA; V: TRBV15; J: TRBJ2-7; DNA: TGTGCCACCAGCAGAGATTTAGCGGACTACGAGCAGTACTTC; CDR3: CATSRDLADYEQYF
D: TRBD1; size: NA; V: TRBV14; J: TRBJ1-1; DNA: TGTGCCAGCAGCCTTATGGGACAGATCGGCACTGAAGCTTTCTTT; CDR3: CASSLMGQIGTEAFF
D: NA; size: NA; V: TRBV11-2; J: TRBJ2-7; DNA: TGTGCCAGCAGCTTAGATATGCAGAACTACGAGCAGTACTTC; CDR3: CASSLDMQNYEQYF
D: NA; size: NA; V: TRBV7-2; J: TRBJ2-5; DNA: TGTGCCAGCGGCCTCGACGGTAATGGGCTAGAGACCCAGTACTTC; CDR3: CASGLDGNGLETQYF
D: TRBD2; size: NA; V: TRBV19; J: TRBJ2-1; DNA: TGTGCCAGTAGTATTGGCCTAGCGGGAGGGAATGAGCAGTTCTTC; CDR3: CASSIGLAGGNEQFF
D: NA; size: NA; V: TRBV6-5; J: TRBJ1-5; DNA: TGTGCCAGCAGAGGCAGGGCGAATCAGCCCCAGCATTTT; CDR3: CASRGRANQPQHF
D: NA; size: NA; V: TRBV11-3; J: TRBJ2-1; DNA: TGTGCCAGCAGCTTAGGTTCGGACCCGGGGGCCAATGAGCAGTTCTTC; CDR3: CASSLGSDPGANEQFF
D: NA; size: NA; V: TRBV2; J: TRBJ1-2; DNA: TGTGCCAGCAGTGAAGGACCGGGCGGCTACACCTTC; CDR3: CASSEGPGGYTF
D: TRBD2; size: NA; V: TRBV7-2; J: TRBJ2-2; DNA: TGTGCCAGCAGCTACTCTCTAGCGGGAGGGGTCACCGGGGAGCTGTTTTTT; CDR3: CASSYSLAGGVTGELFF
D: TRBD1; size: NA; V: TRBV28; J: TRBJ2-1; DNA: TGTGCCAGCAGTTCCTCGGGACAGGGGTACGGTGAGCAGTTCTTC; CDR3: CASSSSGQGYGEQFF
D: NA; size: few; V: TRBV9; J: TRBJ2-7; DNA: TGTGCCAGCAGCATCCAGGGTGGAGGGGAGCAGTACTTC; CDR3: CASSIQGGGEQYF
D: NA; size: NA; V: TRBV14; J: TRBJ2-4; DNA: TGTGCCAGCAGCCGCGGGGCCCCAAACATTCAGTACTTC; CDR3: CASSRGAPNIQYF
D: TRBD2; size: NA; V: TRBV5-1; J: TRBJ2-7; DNA: TGCGCCAGCAGCACCGGGACTAGCGGATACGAGCAGTACTTC; CDR3: CASSTGTSGYEQYF
D: TRBD2; size: few; V: TRBV10-3; J: TRBJ2-1; DNA: TGTGCCATCAGTCGAGCCCTCCCGGCGGGAGGGTACAATGAGCAGTTCTTC; CDR3: CAISRALPAGGYNEQFF
D: NA; size: once; V: TRBV11-2; J: TRBJ2-1; DNA: TGTGCCAGCAGCTCTGGTGGCGCGGAGCAGTTCTTC; CDR3: CASSSGGAEQFF
D: TRBD1; size: NA; V: TRBV30; J: TRBJ1-2; DNA: TGTGCCTGGACCCCTAGAGGGACAGATGGGGGCTACACCTTC; CDR3: CAWTPRGTDGGYTF
D: NA; size: few; V: TRBV7-9; J: TRBJ2-5; DNA: TGTGCCAGCAGCTTAGCGGCAGGGTGGCGAGAGACCCAGTACTTC; CDR3: CASSLAAGWRETQYF
D: TRBD1; size: NA; V: TRBV19; J: TRBJ1-5; DNA: TGTGCCAGTAGTACCCCGGGCGTGGGACAGGGTTACGTTCAGCCCCAGCATTTT; CDR3: CASSTPGVGQGYVQPQHF
D: TRBD1; size: once; V: TRBV7-2; J: TRBJ1-1; DNA: TGTGCCAGCAGCAAGCGGGGGACAGCGAACACTGAAGCTTTCTTT; CDR3: CASSKRGTANTEAFF
D: TRBD2; size: NA; V: TRBV18; J: TRBJ2-2; DNA: TGTGCCAGCTCACCCCCCGGACTAGCGGGAGTGAACACCGGGGAGCTGTTTTTT; CDR3: CASSPPGLAGVNTGELFF
D: NA; size: few; V: TRBV7-3; J: TRBJ2-3; DNA: TGTGCCAGCAGCTCCCCGGAGGAGGGGGGGGCACAGGCCGATACGCAGTATTTT; CDR3: CASSSPEEGGAQADTQYF
D: NA; size: NA; V: TRBV6-5; J: TRBJ2-5; DNA: TGTGCCAGCAGTTACTCGGCAGGGCCCCAAGAGACCCAGTACTTC; CDR3: CASSYSAGPQETQYF
D: TRBD1; size: NA; V: TRBV11-2; J: TRBJ2-5; DNA: TGTGCCAGCAGCCGCCGGGACAGGGGGAGGCAAGAGACCCAGTACTTC; CDR3: CASSRRDRGRQETQYF
D: NA; size: NA; V: TRBV7-9; J: TRBJ2-5; DNA: TGTGCCAGCAGCATAGGACGGGGCGGATGGACCCAGTACTTC; CDR3: CASSIGRGGWTQYF
D: NA; size: NA; V: TRBV11-1; J: TRBJ2-2; DNA: TGTGCCAGCAGCTTACAGACGAACACCGGGGAGCTGTTTTTT; CDR3: CASSLQTNTGELFF
D: NA; size: NA; V: TRBV6-5; J: TRBJ2-5; DNA: TGTGCCAGCAGTTGGGCAAGCCAGTACCAAGAGACCCAGTACTTC; CDR3: CASSWASQYQETQYF
D: NA; size: few; V: TRBV9; J: TRBJ1-1; DNA: TGTGCCAGCAGCGTAGGGGGCGCGGAAGCTTTCTTT; CDR3: CASSVGGAEAFF
D: NA; size: NA; V: TRBV6-5; J: TRBJ1-2; DNA: TGTGCCAGCAGAGATGCGGGTGGGACCTATGGCTACACCTTC; CDR3: CASRDAGGTYGYTF
D: NA; size: NA; V: TRBV7-8; J: TRBJ2-7; DNA: TGTGCCAGCAGCTTAGACGAGACCTCCTACGAGCAGTACTTC; CDR3: CASSLDETSYEQYF
D: NA; size: NA; V: TRBV9; J: TRBJ2-3; DNA: TGTGCCAGCAGCGTAACGTGGGACCGCACAGATACGCAGTATTTT; CDR3: CASSVTWDRTDTQYF
D: TRBD2; size: NA; V: TRBV11-1; J: TRBJ2-1; DNA: TGTGCCAGCAGCACGGACCTTCTAGCGGGAGGGCTCTACAATGAGCAGTTCTTC; CDR3: CASSTDLLAGGLYNEQFF
D: NA; size: NA; V: TRBV10-1; J: TRBJ2-3; DNA: TGCGCCAGGGGGCGGCTGACTAGCACAGATACGCAGTATTTT; CDR3: CARGRLTSTDTQYF
D: NA; size: once; V: TRBV9; J: TRBJ2-6; DNA: TGTGCCAGCAGCGTAGTCGGGGGAACTGGGGCCAACGTCCTGACTTTC; CDR3: CASSVVGGTGANVLTF
D: TRBD1; size: NA; V: TRBV27; J: TRBJ2-5; DNA: TGTGCCAGCAGAATCCGGGACAGGGGGTTCGAGACCCAGTACTTC; CDR3: CASRIRDRGFETQYF
D: NA; size: NA; V: TRBV6-6; J: TRBJ2-7; DNA: TGTGCCAGCAGTTACGGAAACCTTTACGAGCAGTACTTC; CDR3: CASSYGNLYEQYF
D: NA; size: NA; V: TRBV19; J: TRBJ2-1; DNA: TGTGCCAGTATATACGGAGGAGGGAGCATGAATGAGCAGTTCTTC; CDR3: CASIYGGGSMNEQFF